Below, 23 T cell receptor beta chains from the same sample are listed, as sequenced in a study of T cell responses to AZD1222 COVID-19 vaccine. Sequencing was performed with immunoSEQ multiplex PCR; in TCRdb, only in-frame clones are kept and a portion is missing. The data contain some 150,000 clones, approximately 90% of them singletons. The source was peripheral blood, collected 28 days after the second AZD1222 dose. Receptor source: an adult who received the AZD1222 COVID-19 vaccine.

The rearrangement joins TRBV6-2 or TRBV6-3 to TRBJ1-1; D is undetermined. V shed 6 bases and J shed 7 bases, with 15 bases lying between them. CDR1 and CDR2 from the germline V gene are MNHEY and SVGEGT. The CDR3 extends over 13 amino acids. The CDR3 DNA reads TGTGCCAGCAGACCTCCTGGGGTCGGTGAAGCTTTCTTT. Translated: CASRPPGVGEAFF.

This clone has a handful of counts. V and J are TRBV6-4 and TRBJ2-1, with D possibly TRBD2 on 5 matching bases. The V end lost 2 bases, the J end lost 7 bases, and 9 bases lay between the germline ends. Per germline, CDR1 MRHNA and CDR2 SNTAGT. The CDR3 loop spans 13 amino acids. Here the CDR3 DNA reads TGTGCCAGCAGTGACAGTAGCGTGAATGAGCAGTTCTTC. Encoded protein: CASSDSSVNEQFF.

This chain joins TRBV30 and TRBJ2-5; D is possibly TRBD2 (5 bases). The CDR3 sequence is 14 residues long. Germline V gene sequence: CDR1 GTSNPN, CDR2 SVGIG (reference sequence). Deletions cut 3 bases from V and 5 bases from J, with 16 bases between. This CDR3 is CAWRLTGSFETQYF. The CDR3 coding sequence is TGTGCCTGGAGGTTAACGGGAAGTTTTGAGACCCAGTACTTC.

Note on this clone: This sample also contains other DNA sequences that code for the same CDR3. The DNA of the CDR3 is TGTGCCAGCAGTTACTCGGGACAGGGGAACACTGAAGCTTTCTTT. It specifies CASSYSGQGNTEAFF. This sequence joins TRBV6-5 and TRBJ1-1; 9 bases line up with TRBD1. The CDR3 loop spans 15 amino acids. The germline CDR1 and CDR2 sequences are MNHEY and SVGAGI. V was clipped by 0 bases and J by 1 base; unmatched bases: 0.

The chain recombines TRBV27 with TRBJ2-7; tentatively, D is TRBD1 (5 bases). CDR3 size: 13 residues. Trimming shortened V by 0 bases and J by 5 bases, and 8 bases separated the two germline ends. The germline gives CDR1 MNHEY, CDR2 SMNVEV (reference sequence). The CDR3 is CASSLSGANEQYF. CDR3 nucleotide sequence: TGTGCCAGCAGTTTATCTGGGGCCAACGAGCAGTACTTC.

V and J are TRBV18 and TRBJ2-1, with 8 bases lining up with TRBD2. This CDR3 region has 17 residues. The V gene end was trimmed by 3 bases and the J gene end by 7 bases; junction bases not matched to a gene: 14. Looked up from germline, CDR1 is KGHSH and CDR2 is LQKENI. DNA for the CDR3: TGTGCCAGCTCACCGGTTATGGCGGGAGGCCCGGGGAATGAGCAGTTCTTC. It codes for CASSPVMAGGPGNEQFF.

The rearrangement joins TRBV6-4 to TRBJ2-7, with a tentative D call TRBD2 (5 bases). The V and J ends lost 7 bases and 7 bases respectively, with 5 bases between them. In germline, CDR1 is MRHNA, CDR2 SNTAGT. This CDR3 comprises 9 residues. The CDR3 region has the DNA TGTGCCAGCAAGCGGGAGCAGTACTTC. Translated: CASKREQYF.

The chain recombines TRBV7-8 with TRBJ2-7; D gene uncertain. The CDR3 runs to 14 residues. CDR1 is SGHVS and CDR2 is FQNEAQ in the germline V gene. The ends were cut back, 2 bases at V and 1 base at J, with 9 bases in the middle. CDR3 loop: CASSLSEQSYEQYF. CDR3 nucleotide sequence: TGTGCCAGCAGCTTATCGGAACAGTCCTACGAGCAGTACTTC.

A single count supports this clone. The chain links TRBV6-5 to TRBJ2-1; TRBD1 or TRBD2 may be the D gene (5 bases each). This CDR3 is 11 amino acids long. The V and J ends lost 3 bases and 9 bases respectively, with 6 bases between them. CDR1 and CDR2 from the germline V gene are MNHEY and SVGAGI. The CDR3 nucleotides read TGTGCCAGCAGTTATGGGGGTGAGCAGTTCTTC. Amino acids: CASSYGGEQFF.

This clone showed up just a few times. Germline is not matched at one junction end, which may reflect a read error. The chain employs TRBV28 and TRBJ2-7; 10 nucleotides agree with TRBD2. Germline assignment: CDR1 MDHEN and CDR2 SYDVKM. CDR3 length: 11 residues. For the CDR3, the DNA is TGTGCCAGCAGCCTGACTAGCGGGCTCCTCTTC. Its translation is CASSLTSGLLF.

The chain links TRBV2 to TRBJ2-3, with TRBD2 identical over 10 bases. Germline V gene data show CDR1 as SNHLY and CDR2 as FYNNEI. This CDR3 is built from 14 residues. V was pared by 7 bases and J by 2 bases, with 3 bases of the junction left unmatched. In nucleotides, the CDR3 is TGTGCCAGCATTAGCGGGAGGTTCACAGATACGCAGTATTTT. Translated, it gives CASISGRFTDTQYF.

A single count supports this clone. The rearrangement links TRBV6-5 to TRBJ1-6, with D perhaps TRBD1 (6 bases). The V end was cut by 4 bases, the J end by 2 bases, with 9 bases between. The CDR3 has 15 amino acids. Germline V gene lookup returns CDR1 MNHEY and CDR2 SVGAGI. The CDR3 region is CASSLQGPYNSPLHF. In DNA form, the CDR3 reads TGTGCCAGCAGTTTACAGGGCCCCTATAATTCACCCCTCCACTTT.

CDR3 coding DNA: TGTGCCAGCAGTTTGCGAGGACAGGGAATCTCTGGCTACACCTTC. Its translation: CASSLRGQGISGYTF. V and J are TRBV6-6 and TRBJ1-2; 8 nucleotides match TRBD1. This CDR3 contains 15 residues. Germline V lookup: CDR1 MNHNY, CDR2 SVGAGI (reference sequence). V shed 4 bases, J shed 7 bases, and the junction held 11 bases outside the gene matches.

The V call is TRBV4-3, the J call TRBJ2-2, with TRBD2 identical over 15 bases. The CDR3 loop spans 17 amino acids. CDR1 LGHNA and CDR2 YSLEER come from the germline V gene. V shed 1 base and J 7 bases; nucleotides not matched to a gene: 4. The CDR3 bases are TGCGCCAGCAGCCAAGGGACTAGCGGGAGGGCCCACGGGGAGCTGTTTTTT. This codes for CASSQGTSGRAHGELFF.

This sequence joins TRBV7-9 and TRBJ2-2, with D perhaps given as TRBD1 or TRBD2 (5 bases each). Germline-derived CDR1 and CDR2 are SEHNR and FQNEAQ (reference sequence). The CDR3 is made up of 16 amino acids. Between the trimmed V and J ends, which lost 3 bases and 7 bases, there was a span of 18 bases. Here the CDR3 DNA reads TGTGCCAGCAGCTTGGGTGCTCTCGAGGGGAGCGGGGAGCTGTTTTTT. Translating gives CASSLGALEGSGELFF.

The chain combines TRBV7-2 with TRBJ1-2, with a weak D call TRBD1 (5 bases). CDR1 and CDR2 from the germline V gene are SGHTA and FQGNSA. This CDR3 contains 14 residues. Between the trimmed V and J ends, which lost 1 base and 3 bases, there was a span of 9 bases. CDR3: CASSLGQGHYGYTF. The CDR3, as DNA: TGTGCCAGCAGCTTAGGGCAGGGCCACTATGGCTACACCTTC.

V gene TRBV7-3 combines with J gene TRBJ2-1, with TRBD1 matching 7 bases. The CDR3 runs 16 residues. In germline, CDR1 is SGHTA, CDR2 FQGTGA. V lost 5 bases, J lost 2 bases, and 9 bases stayed unmatched. The CDR3 coding sequence is TGTGCCAGCAGCCCTAGGGGGCGGTTGACCTACAATGAGCAGTTCTTC. It translates to CASSPRGRLTYNEQFF.

The chain couples TRBV11-2 to TRBJ1-6; the D gene is possibly TRBD1 (6 bases). V lost 3 bases to trimming and J lost 9 bases, with 18 bases between them. Germline CDR1 SGHAT, CDR2 FQNNGV. The CDR3 is 16 amino acids. CDR3 bases: TGTGCCAGCAGCTTTTGGTCATTACAGGGTGCTTCACCCCTCCACTTT. It is translated as CASSFWSLQGASPLHF. The full variable domain, its missing parts supplied by reference TRBV11-2 and TRBJ1-6, is EAGVAQSPRYKIIEKRQSVAFWCNPISGHATLYWYQQILGQGPKLLIQFQNNGVVDDSQLPKDRFSAERLKGVDSTLKIQPAKLEDSAVYLCASSFWSLQGASPLHFGNGTRLTVT.

V and J are TRBV7-9 and TRBJ2-7; D possibly corresponds to TRBD1 (6 bases). Germline values: CDR1 SEHNR, CDR2 FQNEAQ (reference sequence). This CDR3 comprises 15 residues. The V end was cut by 7 bases, the J end by 4 bases, with 20 bases between. In DNA, the CDR3 is TGTGCCAGCAACCCACCCCAGGGGATGGGGTACGAGCAGTACTTC. Translating gives CASNPPQGMGYEQYF.

The V and J genes are TRBV6-5 and TRBJ1-3; D unresolved. Trimming removed 8 bases from V and 0 bases from J, with 11 bases in between. This CDR3 comprises 14 residues. Germline V gene sequence: CDR1 MNHEY, CDR2 SVGAGI. CDR3 nucleotides: TGTGCCAGCCGGGCAGGAGACTCTGGAAACACCATATATTTT. This encodes CASRAGDSGNTIYF.

The rearrangement joins TRBV6-5 to TRBJ1-1; 7 positions agree with TRBD1. The length of the CDR3 is 15 residues. CDR1 is MNHEY, CDR2 SVGAGI, per germline. J was trimmed by 2 bases and V by 0 bases; bases with no gene match: 3. The CDR3 protein is CASSYSAGGNTEAFF. In nucleotides, the CDR3 is TGTGCCAGCAGTTACTCTGCAGGGGGAAACACTGAAGCTTTCTTT.

The chain couples TRBV2 to TRBJ2-4; D call uncertain. Trimming cost V 4 bases and J 0 bases, with 7 bases left between them. Germline CDR1 and CDR2: SNHLY and FYNNEI. The CDR3 spans 14 residues. The chain's CDR3 is CASSAALAKNIQYF. The CDR3 coding sequence is TGTGCCAGCAGTGCAGCGCTAGCCAAAAACATTCAGTACTTC.

The V call is TRBV6-5, the J call TRBJ1-1, with 7 bases matching TRBD1. Looked up from germline, CDR1 is MNHEY and CDR2 is SVGAGI. The CDR3 loop spans 14 amino acids. Losses at the gene ends were 0 bases for V and 10 bases for J; bases not matched to a gene: 8. For the CDR3, the DNA is TGTGCCAGCAGTTACTCTGGTATAGCAGGGGGAGCTTTCTTT. Translated, it gives CASSYSGIAGGAFF.